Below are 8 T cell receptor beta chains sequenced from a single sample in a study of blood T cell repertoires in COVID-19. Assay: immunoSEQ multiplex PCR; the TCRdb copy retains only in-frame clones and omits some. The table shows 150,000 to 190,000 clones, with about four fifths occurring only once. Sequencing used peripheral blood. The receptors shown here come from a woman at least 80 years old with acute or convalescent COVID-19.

The CDR3 region is CASSTGAPGTEAFF. For the CDR3, the DNA is TGTGCCAGCAGCACAGGGGCTCCTGGCACTGAAGCTTTCTTT. V gene TRBV11-3 combines with J gene TRBJ1-1; 7 bases fit TRBD1. The germline CDR1 and CDR2 sequences are SGHNT and YENEEA. The J segment lost 4 bases and the V segment lost 5 bases, leaving 7 bases of the junction unmatched. The length of the CDR3 is 14 residues.

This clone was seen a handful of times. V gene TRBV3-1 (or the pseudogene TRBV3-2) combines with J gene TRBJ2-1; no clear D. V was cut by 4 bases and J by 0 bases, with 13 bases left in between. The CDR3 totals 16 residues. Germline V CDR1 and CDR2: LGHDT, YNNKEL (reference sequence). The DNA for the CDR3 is TGTGCCAGCAGCCTTCTTAGCAAAATCTCCTACAATGAGCAGTTCTTC. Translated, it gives CASSLLSKISYNEQFF.

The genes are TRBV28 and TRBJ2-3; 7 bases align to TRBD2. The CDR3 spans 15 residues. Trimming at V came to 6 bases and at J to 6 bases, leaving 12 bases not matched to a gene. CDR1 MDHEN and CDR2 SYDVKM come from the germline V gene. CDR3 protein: CASSPPSGSLDTQYF. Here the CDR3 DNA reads TGTGCCAGCAGCCCCCCTAGCGGAAGTTTGGATACGCAGTATTTT.

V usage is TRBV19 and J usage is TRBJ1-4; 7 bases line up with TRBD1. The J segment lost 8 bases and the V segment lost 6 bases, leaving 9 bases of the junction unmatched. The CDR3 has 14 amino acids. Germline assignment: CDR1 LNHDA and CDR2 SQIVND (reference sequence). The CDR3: CASSQTGVQEKLFF. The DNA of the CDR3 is TGTGCCAGTAGCCAAACAGGGGTGCAGGAAAAACTGTTTTTT.

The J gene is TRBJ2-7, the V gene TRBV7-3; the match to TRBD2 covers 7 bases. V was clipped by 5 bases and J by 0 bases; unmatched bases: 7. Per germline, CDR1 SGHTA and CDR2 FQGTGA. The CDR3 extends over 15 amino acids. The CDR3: CASSLGGSNSYEQYF. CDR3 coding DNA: TGTGCCAGCAGCCTGGGAGGGAGCAACTCCTACGAGCAGTACTTC.

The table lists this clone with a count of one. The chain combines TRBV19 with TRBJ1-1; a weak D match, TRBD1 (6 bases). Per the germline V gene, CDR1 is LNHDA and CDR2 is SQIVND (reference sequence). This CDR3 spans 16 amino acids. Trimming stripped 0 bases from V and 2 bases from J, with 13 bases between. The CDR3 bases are TGTGCCAGTAGTATAGATCGATACAGGGCCAACACTGAAGCTTTCTTT. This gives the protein CASSIDRYRANTEAFF.

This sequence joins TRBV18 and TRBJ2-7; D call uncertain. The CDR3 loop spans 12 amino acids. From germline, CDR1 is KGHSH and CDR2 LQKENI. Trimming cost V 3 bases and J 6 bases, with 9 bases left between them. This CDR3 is CASSPSRFEQYF. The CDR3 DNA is TGTGCCAGCTCACCCTCTCGTTTCGAGCAGTACTTC.

CDR3: CASRSLAAYEQYF. The CDR3 region has the DNA TGTGCCAGCAGGTCCCTGGCAGCCTACGAGCAGTACTTC. The chain employs TRBV27 and TRBJ2-7; D ambiguous. Germline-derived CDR1 and CDR2 are MNHEY and SMNVEV (reference sequence). The V end lost 6 bases, the J end lost 2 bases, and 11 bases lay between the germline ends. CDR3 size: 13 residues.